The 24 T cell receptor beta chains below come from one sample, sequenced in a study of T-cell memory formation after mild COVID-19. TCRdb itself ran the 5' RACE reads through MiXCR, one entry per CDR3 protein. The data hold roughly 190,000 distinct CDR3 sequences, with about a sixth observed a single time. Specimen: PBMCs or a T cell subset sorted from them (not recorded which). These receptors came from an adult woman who had mild COVID-19 (a few samples of this study predate the infection). Cell type and time point are not known.

This chain uses TRBV7-2 with TRBJ1-2; D may be TRBD1 (5 bases). CDR3 length: 14 amino acids. Germline values: CDR1 SGHTA, CDR2 FQGNSA. Trimming removed 4 bases from V and 1 base from J, with 10 bases in between. The CDR3 sequence: CASSSDGGNYGYTF. CDR3 nucleotides: TGTGCCAGCAGCTCAGACGGGGGTAACTATGGCTACACCTTC. Variable domain in full (rest from reference TRBV7-2 and TRBJ1-2): GAGVSQSPSNKVTEKGKDVELRCDPISGHTALYWYRQSLGQGLEFLIYFQGNSAPDKSGLPSDRFSAERTGGSVSTLTIQRTQQEDSAVYLCASSSDGGNYGYTFGSGTRLTVV.

The CDR3 protein is CASRSAGAGEQYF. In DNA, the CDR3 is TGTGCCAGCAGATCCGCGGGGGCAGGTGAGCAGTACTTC. The gene calls are TRBV12-3 or TRBV12-4 and TRBJ2-7; D possibly corresponds to TRBD2 (7 bases). With 6 bases removed from V and 7 bases from J, the gap between germline ends came to 16 bases. This CDR3 has 13 residues.

This clonotype was detected only a few times. The rearrangement uses TRBV20-1 and TRBJ2-3; perhaps TRBD2 as D (6 bases). Trimming took off 8 bases at V and 2 bases at J, with 20 bases between the two ends. CDR3 size: 15 residues. Germline V gene lookup returns CDR1 DFQATT and CDR2 SNEGSKA (reference sequence). The CDR3 protein is CSMGDSLRPTDTQYF. The CDR3 coding sequence is TGCAGTATGGGGGACTCCTTACGCCCCACAGATACGCAGTATTTT.

The V and J genes are TRBV5-1 and TRBJ2-3; tentative D call: TRBD2 (5 bases). CDR3 length: 15 amino acids. V shed 1 base and J shed 1 base, with 10 bases lying between them. Germline V lookup: CDR1 SGHRS, CDR2 YFSETQ. The CDR3 sequence is CASSLQYSGTDTQYF. CDR3 DNA: TGCGCCAGCAGCTTGCAGTATAGCGGCACAGATACGCAGTATTTT. Full variable domain (outside the CDR3, taken from reference TRBV5-1 and TRBJ2-3): KAGVTQTPRYLIKTRGQQVTLSCSPISGHRSVSWYQQTPGQGLQFLFEYFSETQRNKGNFPGRFSGRQFSNSRSEMNVSTLELGDSALYLCASSLQYSGTDTQYFGPGTRLTVL.

The chain recombines TRBV5-6 with TRBJ1-5; maybe TRBD1 (6 bases). V was trimmed by 3 bases and J by 7 bases, leaving 20 bases between them. The CDR3 totals 16 residues. CDR1 and CDR2 (germline): SGHDT, YYEEEE. CDR3: CASSSGLQGTGQPQHF. The DNA for the CDR3 is TGTGCCAGCAGCTCTGGTTTACAGGGTACAGGCCAGCCCCAGCATTTT.

This clonotype was seen a few times. The chain employs TRBV7-8 and TRBJ1-5, with 9 bases matching TRBD1. Germline-derived CDR1 and CDR2 are SGHVS and FQNEAQ. J lost 3 bases, V lost 0 bases, and 6 bases had no gene match. This CDR3 is built from 17 residues. CDR3 in DNA: TGTGCCAGCAGCTTAGCGCTGAGGACAGGGGTCAATCAGCCCCAGCATTTT. It encodes CASSLALRTGVNQPQHF.

This clonotype came up a few times. The chain couples TRBV5-1 to TRBJ1-1; D unresolved. V shed 4 bases and J shed 2 bases, with 9 bases lying between them. Germline loops: CDR1 SGHRS, CDR2 YFSETQ. CDR3 length: 13 amino acids. CDR3 loop: CASSREGNTEAFF. CDR3 bases: TGCGCCAGCAGCCGGGAGGGTAACACTGAAGCTTTCTTT.

The CDR3 nucleotides are TGTGCCAGCAGCGTAATCAAGGGGAGCTACACCTTC. Translating it yields CASSVIKGSYTF. This sequence joins TRBV9 and TRBJ1-2, with TRBD1 as a possible D gene (5 bases). The germline V and J ends were trimmed by 1 base and 9 bases, with 10 bases remaining between them. The length of the CDR3 is 12 residues. CDR1 and CDR2 from the germline V gene are SGDLS and YYNGEE.

This clonotype was seen only a few times. This chain joins TRBV5-8 and TRBJ1-2, with 8 nucleotides matching TRBD1. Germline CDR1 SGHTS, CDR2 YDEGEE. Losses at the gene ends were 4 bases for V and 6 bases for J; bases not matched to a gene: 5. CDR3 length equals 13 residues. CDR3 region: CASSRTGLDGYTF. In DNA, the CDR3 is TGTGCCAGCAGCCGGACAGGGTTGGATGGCTACACCTTC.

This clonotype was observed a handful of times. The chain combines TRBV5-6 with TRBJ2-7; tentative D call: TRBD1 (5 bases). The germline V gene has CDR1 SGHDT and CDR2 YYEEEE. The length of the CDR3 is 13 residues. V was pared by 3 bases and J by 3 bases, with 10 bases between. CDR3 nucleotides: TGTGCCAGCAGCTCCCTGGGGCTCTACGAGCAGTACTTC. It codes for CASSSLGLYEQYF.

The gene calls are TRBV27 and TRBJ2-1; 11 bases are a match to TRBD2. CDR3 size: 16 residues. Looked up from germline, CDR1 is MNHEY and CDR2 is SMNVEV (reference sequence). The ends lost 6 bases at V and 0 bases at J; junction bases unmatched: 4. The CDR3 region has the DNA TGTGCCAGCAGCAAGGGACTAGCGGCCTCCTACAATGAGCAGTTCTTC. This encodes CASSKGLAASYNEQFF.

This clonotype was observed a few times. The chain links TRBV5-1 to TRBJ2-7; D may be TRBD1 (5 bases). The CDR3 length is 16 residues. The V end lost 4 bases, the J end lost 0 bases, and 17 bases lay between the germline ends. Germline V gene sequence: CDR1 SGHRS, CDR2 YFSETQ. The CDR3 DNA reads as TGCGCCAGCAGCGATATGGATCCAGGGTCCTCCTACGAGCAGTACTTC. Residues: CASSDMDPGSSYEQYF.

This clonotype was counted between two and nine times. V usage is TRBV15 and J usage is TRBJ2-1; 9 nucleotides align to TRBD2. V shed 1 base and J 4 bases; nucleotides not matched to a gene: 8. The CDR3 is made up of 17 amino acids. Germline V lookup: CDR1 LNHNV, CDR2 YYDKDF (reference sequence). The CDR3 DNA reads TGTGCCACCAGCAGAGGGGCGGGAGGGCCCTCGTACAATGAGCAGTTCTTC. Translating gives CATSRGAGGPSYNEQFF. The complete variable domain, with remaining parts taken from reference TRBV15 and TRBJ2-1, reads DAMVIQNPRYQVTQFGKPVTLSCSQTLNHNVMYWYQQKSSQAPKLLFHYYDKDFNNEADTPDNFQSRRPNTSFCFLDIRSPGLGDTAMYLCATSRGAGGPSYNEQFFGPGTRLTVL.

This sequence joins TRBV5-6 and TRBJ2-3, with TRBD1 identical over 8 bases. With 0 bases clipped from V and 8 bases from J, the junction kept 5 bases outside the gene matches. The CDR3 loop spans 14 amino acids. Germline assignment: CDR1 SGHDT and CDR2 YYEEEE. CDR3 residues: CASSLVDRDGTQYF. The DNA for the CDR3 is TGTGCCAGCAGCTTGGTGGACAGGGACGGTACGCAGTATTTT.

This clonotype was seen more than once but under ten times. V gene TRBV7-9 combines with J gene TRBJ2-1; D unresolved. There are 13 residues in the CDR3. Germline-derived CDR1 and CDR2 are SEHNR and FQNEAQ (reference sequence). V was shortened by 4 bases and J by 5 bases, with 9 bases between the two germline ends. The CDR3 DNA follows: TGTGCCAGCAGCTCCCACGGCGACAATGAGCAGTTCTTC. Encoded protein: CASSSHGDNEQFF.

This clonotype has only a few counts. The chain is built from TRBV30 and TRBJ1-2; D is unresolved. Between the trimmed V and J ends, which lost 4 bases and 8 bases, there was a span of 17 bases. Germline V gene sequence: CDR1 GTSNPN, CDR2 SVGIG (reference sequence). The length of the CDR3 is 13 residues. The CDR3 reads CAWTLDPTGGYTF. The CDR3 DNA reads TGTGCCTGGACCCTGGACCCAACGGGGGGCTACACCTTC.

This clonotype appeared a few times. The CDR3 region has the DNA TGCAGCGTTGAAGCCCGCCGGGAGGGCTACACCTTC. Translating gives CSVEARREGYTF. The V call is TRBV29-1, the J call TRBJ1-2; D ambiguous. Trimming pared 1 base from V and 8 bases from J, leaving 11 bases between. Germline V gene lookup returns CDR1 SQVTM and CDR2 ANQGSEA. This CDR3 region has 12 residues.

The gene calls are TRBV4-3 and TRBJ2-1; 7 bases are a match to TRBD1. J lost 8 bases, V lost 0 bases, and 10 bases had no gene match. Germline assignment: CDR1 LGHNA and CDR2 YSLEER. The CDR3 sequence is 16 residues long. The CDR3 is CASSQERTGGADEQFF. DNA of the CDR3: TGCGCCAGCAGCCAAGAGCGGACAGGTGGTGCCGATGAGCAGTTCTTC.

In its sample, this clonotype was seen a few times. The rearrangement joins TRBV7-2 to TRBJ2-5, with TRBD1 identical over 7 bases. Germline loops: CDR1 SGHTA, CDR2 FQGNSA. V shed 1 base, J shed 4 bases, and the junction held 6 bases outside the gene matches. CDR3 length: 15 residues. The CDR3, as DNA: TGTGCCAGCAGCTTAGATGGGACAGCAATAGAGACCCAGTACTTC. Encoded protein: CASSLDGTAIETQYF.

The V gene is TRBV9, the J gene TRBJ2-1; 9 nucleotides agree with TRBD2. Germline V CDR1 and CDR2: SGDLS, YYNGEE. The CDR3 covers 17 residues. After removal of 0 bases from V and 6 bases from J, the junction contained 10 bases not matched to a gene. CDR3 DNA: TGTGCCAGCAGCGTAGGCCGGGCCAAGCGGGGGGCCAATGAGCAGTTCTTC. Translating gives CASSVGRAKRGANEQFF.

V and J are TRBV11-2 and TRBJ2-1; perhaps TRBD2 as D (5 bases). The CDR3 sequence is 16 residues long. Per germline, CDR1 SGHAT and CDR2 FQNNGV. The V end lost 2 bases, the J end lost 8 bases, and 19 bases lay between the germline ends. CDR3 in DNA: TGTGCCAGCAGCTTACAACTAGGGTATTACTGGGATGAGCAGTTCTTC. Amino acids: CASSLQLGYYWDEQFF.

There are a few counts of this clonotype. This chain uses TRBV24-1 with TRBJ1-1, with a weak D call TRBD1 (5 bases). CDR3 length: 11 amino acids. V dropped 8 bases and J dropped 5 bases, with 8 bases sitting between them. The germline V gene encodes CDR1 KGHDR and CDR2 SFDVKD. The CDR3: CATKQGTEAFF. CDR3 sequence (DNA): TGTGCCACCAAGCAGGGAACTGAAGCTTTCTTT.

The table lists this clonotype with a few counts. V usage is TRBV5-1 and J usage is TRBJ2-6, with D possibly matching TRBD1 (6 bases). The V gene lost 4 bases and the J gene lost 2 bases, with 10 bases spanning the gap. Germline V CDR1 and CDR2: SGHRS, YFSETQ. The CDR3 sequence is 15 residues long. The CDR3 here is CASSIRGPGANVLTF. The DNA of the CDR3 is TGCGCCAGCAGCATCAGGGGCCCTGGGGCCAACGTCCTGACTTTC.

The genes are TRBV28 and TRBJ2-7; D might be TRBD2 (5 bases). V lost 2 bases and J lost 3, with 11 bases in between. This CDR3 spans 14 amino acids. CDR1 and CDR2 (germline): MDHEN, SYDVKM. As DNA, the CDR3 is TGTGCCAGCAGTTTAAGTCTAGCAATCTACGAGCAGTACTTC. Translated, it gives CASSLSLAIYEQYF.